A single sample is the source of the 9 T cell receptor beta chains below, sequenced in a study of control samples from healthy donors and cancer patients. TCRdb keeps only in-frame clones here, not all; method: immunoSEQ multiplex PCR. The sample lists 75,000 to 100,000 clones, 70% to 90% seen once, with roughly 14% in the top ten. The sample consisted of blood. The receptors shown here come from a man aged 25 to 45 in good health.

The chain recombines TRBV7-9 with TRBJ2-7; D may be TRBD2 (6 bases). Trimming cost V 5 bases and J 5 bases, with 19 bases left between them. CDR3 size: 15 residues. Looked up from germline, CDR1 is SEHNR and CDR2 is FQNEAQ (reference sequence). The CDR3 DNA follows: TGTGCCAGCAGCGGGCGGCGGGACCCGAGGGACGAGCAGTACTTC. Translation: CASSGRRDPRDEQYF.

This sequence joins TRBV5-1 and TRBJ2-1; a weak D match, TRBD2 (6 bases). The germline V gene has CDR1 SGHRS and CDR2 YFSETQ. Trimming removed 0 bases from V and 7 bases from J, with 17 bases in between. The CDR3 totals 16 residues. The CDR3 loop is CASSLDGLRGKNEQFF. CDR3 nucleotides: TGCGCCAGCAGCTTGGACGGGTTGCGCGGGAAAAATGAGCAGTTCTTC.

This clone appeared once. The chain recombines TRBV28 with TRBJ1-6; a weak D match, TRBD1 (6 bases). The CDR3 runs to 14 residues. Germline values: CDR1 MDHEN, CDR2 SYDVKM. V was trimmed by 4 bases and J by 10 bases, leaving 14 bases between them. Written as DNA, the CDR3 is TGTGCCAGCAGTTCCCCCCGGGACACATCACCCCTCCACTTT. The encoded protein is CASSSPRDTSPLHF.

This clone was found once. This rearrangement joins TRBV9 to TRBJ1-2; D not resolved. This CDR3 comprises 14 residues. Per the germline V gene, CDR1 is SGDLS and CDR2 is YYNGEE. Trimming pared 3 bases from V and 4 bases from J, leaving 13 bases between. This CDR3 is CASSGRQKGYGYTF. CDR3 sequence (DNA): TGTGCCAGCAGCGGTCGGCAAAAGGGCTATGGCTACACCTTC. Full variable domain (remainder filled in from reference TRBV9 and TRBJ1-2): DSGVTQTPKHLITATGQRVTLRCSPRSGDLSVYWYQQSLDQGLQFLIQYYNGEERAKGNILERFSAQQFPDLHSELNLSSLELGDSALYFCASSGRQKGYGYTFGSGTRLTVV.

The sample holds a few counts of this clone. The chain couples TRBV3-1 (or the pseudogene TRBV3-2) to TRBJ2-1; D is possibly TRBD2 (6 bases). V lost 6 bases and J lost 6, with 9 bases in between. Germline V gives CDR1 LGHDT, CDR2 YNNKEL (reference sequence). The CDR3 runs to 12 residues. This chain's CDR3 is CASRDSGNEQFF. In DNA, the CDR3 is TGTGCCAGCAGAGATAGCGGCAATGAGCAGTTCTTC.

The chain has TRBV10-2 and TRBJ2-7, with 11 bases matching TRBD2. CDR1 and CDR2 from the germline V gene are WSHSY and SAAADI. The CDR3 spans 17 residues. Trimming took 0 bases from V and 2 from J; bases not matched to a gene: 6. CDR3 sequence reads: CASSESSLAGGPYEQYF. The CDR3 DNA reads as TGCGCCAGCAGTGAGTCGAGTCTAGCGGGGGGACCCTACGAGCAGTACTTC.

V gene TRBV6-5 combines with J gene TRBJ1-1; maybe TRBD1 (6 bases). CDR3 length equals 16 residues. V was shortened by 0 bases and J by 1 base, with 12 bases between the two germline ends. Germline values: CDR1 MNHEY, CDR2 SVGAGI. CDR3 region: CASSYSRGQKNTEAFF. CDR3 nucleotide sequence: TGTGCCAGCAGTTACTCACGAGGACAGAAGAACACTGAAGCTTTCTTT.

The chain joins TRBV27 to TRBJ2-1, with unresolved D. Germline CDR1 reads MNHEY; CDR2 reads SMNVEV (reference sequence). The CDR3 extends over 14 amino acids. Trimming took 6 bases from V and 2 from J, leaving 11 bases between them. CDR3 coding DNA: TGTGCCAGCAGGGCAAGGGCGACCTACAATGAGCAGTTCTTC. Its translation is CASRARATYNEQFF.

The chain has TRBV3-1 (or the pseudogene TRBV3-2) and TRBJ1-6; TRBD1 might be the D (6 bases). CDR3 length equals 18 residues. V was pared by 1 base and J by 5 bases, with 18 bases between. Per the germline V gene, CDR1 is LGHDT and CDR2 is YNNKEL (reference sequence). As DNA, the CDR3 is TGTGCCAGCAGCCAAGTGACAGGAACCTATAAAAATAATTCACCCCTCCACTTT. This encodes CASSQVTGTYKNNSPLHF.